This entry features one TCR beta chain sequence. Which antigen it targets is not known. Qualities for individual bases were not recorded, and no much larger clone is one base off. The sample comes from a study of shared clonotypes between healthy human individuals (dated by TCRdb to about 2020). As for the study more broadly: A few men and two women, aged 18 to 49 years, made up the cohort. Different laboratories and diverse techniques were used to prepare libraries and sequence TCR repertoires, to increase sequencing depth and limit assay-specific biases. Each donor's leukapheresis produced roughly between roughly 0.9 and 8.9 billion PBMCs. For each donor, CD4 naive and CD4 memory were each run on three plates, CD8 naive on two plates, and CD8 memory on one plate. The study deeply sequenced blood TCR repertoires of roughly five healthy adults to estimate repertoire size and the extent of clonotype sharing between individuals. The investigation overall reported the following: Larger estimated clonotype richness was generally found for naive subsets than for memory subsets. Only blood was sampled, and tissue TCR repertoires likely differ from those in blood. Incomplete sequencing was indicated by rarefaction of sorted-subset datasets, despite the large sequencing depth. Based on pairwise subsampling, the degree of clonotype sharing among donors was expected to be affected by sequencing depth. Because the study included a small number of donors, the genetic and exposure-history diversity represented was limited. Compared with non-shared clonotypes, the clonotypes found in all four sorted-subset donors had higher generation probabilities. Sharing across a handful of donors was observed for roughly 5% of naive CD4, 3.5% of naive CD8, over 2% of memory CD4, and roughly 0.43% of memory CD8 clonotypes.

Taken from the germline V gene (reference sequence), the CDR1 and CDR2 loops are LNHDA and SQIVND. The CDR3 covers 16 residues, taking in both the cysteine and the phenylalanine. Only the CDR3 portion is preserved as DNA: 48 bases, with reading frame beginning at the first base. The V end loses 5 bases and the J end loses 0 bases, and a stretch of 14 bases separates them. TCR CDR3 regions were amplified from genomic DNA by multiplex PCR using the deep immunoSEQ assay. Extracted genomic DNA from each cell subset was distributed evenly across all wells of several immunoSEQ 96-well plates, and each plate was treated as a replicate. For sorted subsets, roughly 200 ng genomic DNA, equal to tens of thousands of T cell genomes, was loaded into each replicate PCR. The purified libraries were quantified using a Qubit 3.0 fluorometer, sized with a Bioanalyzer 2100, and then quantified again using the KAPA Library Quantification kit. Each immunoSEQ 96-well plate was sequenced on its own single-read 150-cycle Illumina NextSeq 550 flow cell. Per the authors' processing: Because the immunoSEQ output included only junctional sequences and no quality scores, the filtering could not be the same as the filtering used for full-length reads. To assign V/J genes and CDR3, sequences were annotated against IMGT germline references using PyIR, a Python wrapper for IgBLAST v1.9. Any read was removed if the V/J assignment was weak (E-value above 1e-6), the CDR3 was missing, or the read contained stop codons, out-of-frame junctions, or ambiguous translated residues. A V3J clonotype was defined by an identical inferred V gene, J gene, and CDR3 amino acid sequence. Percentage overlap between repertoires was computed as shared unique clonotypes divided by the size of the smaller repertoire. Richness of each repertoire was evaluated using RTK rarefaction, the Chao1 estimator, and Recon v2.1 estimates of unobserved clonotypes. For all TCRbeta clonotypes obtained by the gDNA method from four donors, generation probabilities were computed with OLGA. TCRdb carries this immuneACCESS record with in-frame sequences only. Its versions omit some clonotypes, under half of them owing to an unresolved V gene in the studies checked, with the rest unexplained. V, J and clone size derive from that table, while D and trimming were established from the DNA sequence. A total of hundreds of thousands of clones appear in this sample, less than 97% of them only once. The ten biggest clones cover roughly 0.1% of the sample.

For the CD8 naive samples, CD45RO-negative cells were positively selected for CCR7, yielding a CD45RA+CCR7+ population from which TemRA cells were excluded. Healthy HIV-negative adults with no recently reported acute infections or vaccinations were included as donors. Every donor was a Caucasian adult residing in Nashville, Tennessee, USA. After blood collection by leukapheresis, PBMCs were isolated using Ficoll-Histopaque density gradient centrifugation and then cryopreserved in the vapor phase of liquid nitrogen. Purity and quantity of every magnetically sorted T cell population were checked by analytical flow cytometry. Genomic DNA was isolated from each sorted fraction and quantified by UV absorbance on a Nanodrop 2000c.

The sequenced material came from naive CD8+ T cells sorted from blood. The sample's cell subset or site label is to be understood as: CD45RA+CCR7+. The V and J genes are TRBV19 and TRBJ2-1; TRBD2 is a possible D gene, resting on 6 matching bases. The clonotype was recovered from a woman in her twenties or thirties in good health. The DNA sequence is given as TGTGCCAGTAGTCTGGACGGAGGGAGCTCCTACAATGAGCAGTTCTTC. Its protein is CASSLDGGSSYNEQFF.